This entry lists 24 T cell receptor beta chains sequenced from one sample in a study of radiation and T cells in renal cell carcinoma. Measured with immunoSEQ multiplex PCR; TCRdb has only the in-frame clones, and not every one. This table holds about 130,000 clones, roughly 84% found once. As for time point: baseline pretreatment blood. Treatment denoted: 15 Gy SBRT to primary tumor, nephrectomy 4 weeks later. Sequencing was performed on blood, taken from a patient whose treatment included radiotherapy and nephrectomy. The receptors derive from a woman between 50 and 59 years old with renal cell carcinoma.

The V and J genes are TRBV4-1 and TRBJ2-3, with TRBD2 as a possible D gene (5 bases). The CDR3 has 17 amino acids. Looked up from germline, CDR1 is MGHRA and CDR2 is YSYEKL. With 1 base removed from V and 2 bases from J, the gap between germline ends came to 16 bases. The CDR3 loop reads CASSQVFPSGFTDTQYF. In DNA, the CDR3 is TGCGCCAGCAGCCAAGTTTTTCCAAGCGGATTCACAGATACGCAGTATTTT.

The chain uses TRBV7-9 and TRBJ2-3; D is unresolved. Looked up from germline, CDR1 is SEHNR and CDR2 is FQNEAQ (reference sequence). This CDR3 is 12 amino acids long. V gave up 1 base and J gave up 6 bases, with 5 bases separating them. Here the CDR3 DNA reads TGTGCCAGCAGCTTAGGTCGGGATACGCAGTATTTT. It is translated as CASSLGRDTQYF.

The chain uses TRBV2 and TRBJ1-3; the D gene is possibly TRBD1 (6 bases). Germline assignment: CDR1 SNHLY and CDR2 FYNNEI. The length of the CDR3 is 15 residues. Deletions cut 4 bases from V and 2 bases from J, with 12 bases between. This CDR3 is CASSANRGTGNTIYF. The CDR3 region has the DNA TGTGCCAGCAGTGCTAATAGGGGGACTGGAAACACCATATATTTT.

The chain has TRBV18 and TRBJ1-6, with TRBD1 as a possible D gene (5 bases). The CDR3 loop spans 16 amino acids. Germline V lookup: CDR1 KGHSH, CDR2 LQKENI. Trimming removed 6 bases at V and 4 bases at J, with 16 bases between. DNA of the CDR3: TGTGCCAGCTCTACACAAACAGGACCTTATAATTCACCCCTCCACTTT. Translation: CASSTQTGPYNSPLHF.

This clone was detected only once. This chain connects TRBV4-1 to TRBJ2-7; the D is unclear. Germline V lookup: CDR1 MGHRA, CDR2 YSYEKL. Between the trimmed V and J ends, which lost 0 bases and 3 bases, there was a span of 12 bases. CDR3 size: 15 residues. CDR3 DNA: TGCGCCAGCAGCCAAGATTGGCAGGTGGGCTACGAGCAGTACTTC. Its protein is CASSQDWQVGYEQYF.

The chain uses TRBV20-1 and TRBJ2-7; the D is unclear. The CDR3 spans 11 residues. V was clipped by 5 bases and J by 1 base, with 6 bases between them. Germline assignment: CDR1 DFQATT and CDR2 SNEGSKA (reference sequence). CDR3 nucleotide sequence: TGCAGTGCTCCACAATCCTACGAGCAGTACTTC. It codes for CSAPQSYEQYF.

The V and J genes are TRBV4-2 and TRBJ1-2; D is undetermined. The CDR3 consists of 13 residues. Germline assignment: CDR1 LGHNA and CDR2 YNFKEQ. V was shortened by 0 bases and J by 7 bases, with 9 bases between the two germline ends. The CDR3 protein is CASSQDGFAGYTF. CDR3 bases: TGTGCCAGCAGCCAAGATGGATTCGCTGGCTACACCTTC.

This clone showed up just once. The chain links TRBV18 to TRBJ2-3; D might be TRBD1 (7 bases). V was clipped by 4 bases and J by 5 bases, with 22 bases between them. Germline V gene sequence: CDR1 KGHSH, CDR2 LQKENI. The CDR3 length is 17 residues. CDR3 amino acids: CASSLRQGGGPLDTQYF. The CDR3 DNA reads as TGTGCCAGCTCACTCCGACAGGGAGGCGGGCCTTTAGATACGCAGTATTTT.

The rearrangement links TRBV7-9 to TRBJ2-1, with D perhaps TRBD1 (6 bases). The CDR3 sequence is 13 residues long. CDR1 and CDR2 from the germline V gene are SEHNR and FQNEAQ (reference sequence). Trimming left V 5 bases short and J 7 bases short, with 12 bases between. DNA of the CDR3: TGTGCCAGCAGCGCTCGGACAGAGAATGAGCAGTTCTTC. It is translated as CASSARTENEQFF. The entire variable domain, with the rest obtained from reference TRBV7-9 and TRBJ2-1, is as follows: DTGVSQNPRHKITKRGQNVTFRCDPISEHNRLYWYRQTLGQGPEFLTYFQNEAQLEKSRLLSDRFSAERPKGSFSTLEIQRTEQGDSAMYLCASSARTENEQFFGPGTRLTVL.

This sequence joins TRBV7-9 and TRBJ2-7, with 11 bases fitting TRBD2. The V and J ends lost 3 bases and 0 bases, in that order; junction bases with no gene match: 4. Germline V gene lookup returns CDR1 SEHNR and CDR2 FQNEAQ (reference sequence). The CDR3 covers 16 residues. DNA for the CDR3: TGTGCCAGCAGCTTTTTGACTAGCGGGGACTCCTACGAGCAGTACTTC. It is translated as CASSFLTSGDSYEQYF.

CDR3 coding DNA: TGTGCCAGCAGTTGGGGACAGGGGAATTCACCCCTCCACTTT. Translating gives CASSWGQGNSPLHF. The chain joins TRBV6-5 to TRBJ1-6; TRBD1 agrees at 10 bases. Germline lookup yields CDR1 MNHEY and CDR2 SVGAGI. Trimming at V came to 4 bases and at J to 7 bases, leaving 1 base not matched to a gene. The CDR3 has 14 amino acids.

CDR3 sequence: CASSRQQGTEAFF. CDR3 in DNA: TGCGCCAGCAGTCGTCAACAGGGTACTGAAGCTTTCTTT. The V gene is TRBV5-1, the J gene TRBJ1-1, with D maybe TRBD1 (6 bases). This CDR3 spans 13 amino acids. Germline CDR1 is SGHRS and CDR2 is YFSETQ. V lost 5 bases to trimming and J lost 5 bases, with 13 bases between them.

The chain has TRBV6-1 and TRBJ1-1; TRBD1 matches 8 bases. The CDR3 is 11 residues long. From germline, CDR1 is MNHNS and CDR2 SASEGT. J lost 11 bases, V lost 6 bases, and 5 bases had no gene match. CDR3 sequence (DNA): TGTGCCAGCAGCCGCCGGGACAGGGCTTTCTTT. Encoded protein: CASSRRDRAFF.

The chain carries TRBV9 and TRBJ1-1; a weak D match, TRBD1 (5 bases). The ends were cut back, 1 base at V and 3 bases at J, with 19 bases in the middle. This CDR3 spans 17 amino acids. Germline V gene sequence: CDR1 SGDLS, CDR2 YYNGEE. The CDR3 coding sequence is TGTGCCAGCAGCGTACTCGTGGCGGGGGGATTGGACACTGAAGCTTTCTTT. Translation: CASSVLVAGGLDTEAFF.

The chain joins TRBV19 to TRBJ2-6; 9 bases are shared with TRBD1. This CDR3 is built from 18 residues. Germline CDR1 reads LNHDA; CDR2 reads SQIVND (reference sequence). V trimming: 3 bases; J trimming: 3 bases; junction bases outside the gene matches: 9. The CDR3 loop reads CASSMIPGQGFGANVLTF. CDR3 nucleotides: TGTGCCAGTAGTATGATACCGGGACAGGGCTTTGGGGCCAACGTCCTGACTTTC.

The rearrangement uses TRBV9 and TRBJ1-4; 7 bases fit TRBD1. Germline CDR1 and CDR2: SGDLS and YYNGEE. The V gene end was trimmed by 4 bases and the J gene end by 6 bases; junction bases not matched to a gene: 12. The CDR3 extends over 16 amino acids. The CDR3 spells CASSTDLQGRYEKLFF. CDR3 DNA: TGTGCCAGCAGCACCGACTTACAGGGGAGGTATGAAAAACTGTTTTTT.

In nucleotides, the CDR3 is TGTGCCAGCAGCGGGAACACTGAAGCTTTCTTT. This codes for CASSGNTEAFF. The chain couples TRBV5-4 to TRBJ1-1; no firm D call. Trimming shortened V by 4 bases and J by 1 base, and 2 bases separated the two germline ends. The CDR3 is 11 amino acids. CDR1 SGHNT and CDR2 YYREEE come from the germline V gene (reference sequence).

The rearrangement links TRBV9 to TRBJ1-2, with TRBD1 as a possible D gene (5 bases). The V gene lost 3 bases and the J gene lost 8 bases, with 17 bases spanning the gap. The CDR3 is 14 residues long. CDR1 and CDR2 from the germline V gene are SGDLS and YYNGEE. The CDR3 is CASSGGRRPGGYTF. In DNA, the CDR3 is TGTGCCAGCAGCGGGGGGAGGAGGCCGGGCGGCTACACCTTC.

This chain links TRBV5-6 with TRBJ2-7; tentatively, D is TRBD1 (5 bases). Germline values: CDR1 SGHDT, CDR2 YYEEEE. This CDR3 has 14 amino acids. The V end was cut by 0 bases, the J end by 4 bases, with 11 bases between. The CDR3 sequence is CASSLGQNLYEQYF. CDR3 DNA sequence: TGTGCCAGCAGCTTGGGACAGAACCTTTACGAGCAGTACTTC.

The chain employs TRBV5-4 and TRBJ2-5; the D call may be TRBD1 or TRBD2 (5 bases each). CDR3 length: 15 residues. Looked up from germline, CDR1 is SGHNT and CDR2 is YYREEE (reference sequence). Trimming took 3 bases from V and 6 from J, leaving 18 bases between them. CDR3 loop: CASSSPEGSAKTQYF. The CDR3, as DNA: TGTGCCAGCAGCTCACCTGAGGGGAGCGCAAAGACCCAGTACTTC.

The V gene is TRBV4-1, the J gene TRBJ1-2; D gene ambiguous. CDR3 length: 16 residues. V lost 4 bases to trimming and J lost 8 bases, with 23 bases between them. CDR1 MGHRA and CDR2 YSYEKL come from the germline V gene. The CDR3 nucleotides are TGCGCCAGCAGCCTCAGATTCGGCTCCGAGGTAGGAGGCTACACCTTC. Residues: CASSLRFGSEVGGYTF.

This sequence joins TRBV7-6 and TRBJ2-3; D not certain. Germline lookup yields CDR1 SGHVS and CDR2 FNYEAQ. The CDR3 runs 14 residues. Trimming removed 1 base at V and 2 bases at J, with 7 bases between. CDR3 DNA: TGTGCCAGCAGCTTAGGAGGATACACAGATACGCAGTATTTT. This encodes CASSLGGYTDTQYF.

The V and J genes are TRBV21-1 and TRBJ2-5; the table names TRBD2, a call not compared with the DNA. TRBV21-1 is a listed pseudogene. The CDR3 is 16 amino acids. CDR3 sequence: CASSKGAGKNQETQYF. CDR3 bases: TGTGCCAGCAGCAAAGGCGCGGGGAAAAACCAAGAGACCCAGTACTTC.

This clone was found a few times. The rearrangement links TRBV19 to TRBJ1-1; D call uncertain. CDR1 and CDR2 from the germline V gene are LNHDA and SQIVND (reference sequence). This CDR3 region has 13 residues. The V gene lost 8 bases and the J gene lost 1 base, with 11 bases spanning the gap. The CDR3 sequence: CASAMRWNTEAFF. CDR3 bases: TGTGCCAGTGCTATGCGGTGGAACACTGAAGCTTTCTTT.